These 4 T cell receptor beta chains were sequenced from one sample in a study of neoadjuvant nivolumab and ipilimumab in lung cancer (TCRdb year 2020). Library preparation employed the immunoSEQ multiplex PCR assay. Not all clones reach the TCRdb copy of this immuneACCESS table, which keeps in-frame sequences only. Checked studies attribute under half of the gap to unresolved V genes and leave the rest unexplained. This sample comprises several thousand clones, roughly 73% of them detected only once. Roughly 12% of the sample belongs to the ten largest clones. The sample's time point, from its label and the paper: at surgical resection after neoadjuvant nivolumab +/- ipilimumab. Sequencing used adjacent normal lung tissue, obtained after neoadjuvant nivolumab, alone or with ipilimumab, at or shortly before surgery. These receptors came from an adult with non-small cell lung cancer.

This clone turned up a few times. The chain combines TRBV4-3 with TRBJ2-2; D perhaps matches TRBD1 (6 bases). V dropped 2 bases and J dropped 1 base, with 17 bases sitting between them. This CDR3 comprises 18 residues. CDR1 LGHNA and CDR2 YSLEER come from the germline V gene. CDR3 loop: CASSQRGMVSGNTGELFF. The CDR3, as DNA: TGCGCCAGCAGCCAAAGGGGGATGGTTTCAGGGAACACCGGGGAGCTGTTTTTT.

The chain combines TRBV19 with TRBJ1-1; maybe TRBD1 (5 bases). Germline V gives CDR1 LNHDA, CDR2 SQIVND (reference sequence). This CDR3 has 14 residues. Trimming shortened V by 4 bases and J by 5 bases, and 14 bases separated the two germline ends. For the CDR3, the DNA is TGTGCCAGTAGTACCTCTGGCAGGGTAACTGAAGCTTTCTTT. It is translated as CASSTSGRVTEAFF.

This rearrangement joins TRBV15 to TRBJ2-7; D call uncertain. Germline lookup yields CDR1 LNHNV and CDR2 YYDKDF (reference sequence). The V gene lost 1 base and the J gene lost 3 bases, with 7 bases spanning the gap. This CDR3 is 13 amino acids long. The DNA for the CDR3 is TGTGCCACCAGCAGAGCCCCCAACTACGAGCAGTACTTC. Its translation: CATSRAPNYEQYF.

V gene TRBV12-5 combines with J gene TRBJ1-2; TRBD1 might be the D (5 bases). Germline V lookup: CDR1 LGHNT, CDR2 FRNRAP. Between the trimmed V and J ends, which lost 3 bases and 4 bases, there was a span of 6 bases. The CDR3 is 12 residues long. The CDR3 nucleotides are TGTGCTAGTGGTTTCGGGGGCTATGGCTACACCTTC. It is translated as CASGFGGYGYTF.